Sequencing of this TCR beta chain was carried out in a study of blood T cell repertoires in COVID-19. Across the whole study: Both acute and convalescent COVID-19 samples were obtained from the United States, Italy and Spain. Sources were T cells, B-cell-depleted T cells, or PBMCs; the material itself was cDNA or gDNA.

J gave up 7 bases and V 8 bases, and 6 bases lay outside the gene matches. The CDR3 has 13 amino acids. Germline loops: CDR1 MNHEY, CDR2 SVGAGI. Clones were read by immunoSEQ multiplex PCR, and TCRdb kept only the in-frame ones, dropping some. The data hold under 25,000 clones, with around 70% observed a single time. This TCR came from a human donor in a cohort sampled during active or convalescent COVID-19. The V call is TRBV6-5, the J call TRBJ2-1; TRBD1 matches at 9 bases. The sequencing input was peripheral blood. In DNA form, the CDR3 reads TGTGCCAGCGGAACAGGGGGCAGGAATGAGCAGTTCTTC. It is translated as CASGTGGRNEQFF.